Below, 9 T cell receptor beta chains from the same sample are listed, as sequenced in a study of beta chain features in type 1 diabetes. What was sequenced were expressed TCRB transcripts, since all of the isolated RNA had been reverse transcribed. Assay: immunoSEQ multiplex PCR; the TCRdb copy retains only in-frame clones and omits some. The sample consists of under 450,000 clones, around 13% of them appearing once. Sequenced sample: naive CD4+ T cells from blood. The receptor source for this set is a man between 25 and 39 years old in good health.

The chain joins TRBV7-9 to TRBJ1-2; 8 positions match TRBD1. The V gene end was trimmed by 3 bases and the J gene end by 6 bases; junction bases not matched to a gene: 3. The V gene's germline CDR1 is SEHNR and CDR2 FQNEAQ (reference sequence). CDR3 length: 13 amino acids. Here the CDR3 DNA reads TGTGCCAGCAGCTTCGGACAGGGTGATGGCTACACCTTC. It codes for CASSFGQGDGYTF. Full variable domain (rest looked up from reference TRBV7-9 and TRBJ1-2): DTGVSQNPRHKITKRGQNVTFRCDPISEHNRLYWYRQTLGQGPEFLTYFQNEAQLEKSRLLSDRFSAERPKGSFSTLEIQRTEQGDSAMYLCASSFGQGDGYTFGSGTRLTVV.

A few counts support this clone. The gene calls are TRBV7-2 and TRBJ2-3; D gene uncertain. The CDR3 is 14 amino acids. The germline gives CDR1 SGHTA, CDR2 FQGNSA. Trimming left V 6 bases short and J 0 bases short, with 10 bases between. The CDR3 region is CASRKSGSTDTQYF. The CDR3 DNA sequence: TGTGCCAGCAGAAAGTCGGGTAGCACAGATACGCAGTATTTT.

This clone was recorded a few times. This rearrangement joins TRBV6-6 to TRBJ2-5; TRBD1 is a possible D gene (6 bases). The CDR3 totals 14 residues. CDR1 and CDR2 (germline): MNHNY, SVGAGI (reference sequence). V lost 7 bases and J 4 bases, leaving 16 bases between the germline ends. As DNA, the CDR3 is TGTGCCAGCATAAGAATCCAGGGGAGAGAGACCCAGTACTTC. Translating it yields CASIRIQGRETQYF.

The chain is built from TRBV7-2 and TRBJ2-4, with 10 bases aligning to TRBD2. Per the germline V gene, CDR1 is SGHTA and CDR2 is FQGNSA. The length of the CDR3 is 18 residues. With 5 bases clipped from V and 0 bases from J, the junction kept 10 bases outside the gene matches. The CDR3 region is CASSRRLAGDLAKNIQYF. The CDR3 nucleotides are TGTGCCAGCAGCCGTCGGCTAGCGGGGGACTTAGCCAAAAACATTCAGTACTTC. Full variable domain (outside the CDR3, taken from reference TRBV7-2 and TRBJ2-4): GAGVSQSPSNKVTEKGKDVELRCDPISGHTALYWYRQSLGQGLEFLIYFQGNSAPDKSGLPSDRFSAERTGGSVSTLTIQRTQQEDSAVYLCASSRRLAGDLAKNIQYFGAGTRLSVL.

The CDR3: CASRRTGTMNTEAFF. The CDR3 bases are TGTGCCAGCAGAAGGACAGGAACCATGAACACTGAAGCTTTCTTT. The chain has TRBV6-5 and TRBJ1-1; TRBD1 matches at 7 bases. The germline V gene encodes CDR1 MNHEY and CDR2 SVGAGI. This CDR3 region has 15 residues. J was trimmed by 0 bases and V by 6 bases; bases with no gene match: 7.

A few counts support this clone. The rearrangement links TRBV9 to TRBJ2-2, with D possibly being TRBD2 (6 bases). V was trimmed by 4 bases and J by 5 bases, leaving 15 bases between them. The CDR3 runs to 15 residues. Germline V CDR1 and CDR2: SGDLS, YYNGEE. This CDR3 reads CASSPIVGGTGELFF. DNA of the CDR3: TGTGCCAGCAGCCCCATCGTCGGGGGTACCGGGGAGCTGTTTTTT.

J is TRBJ1-3 and V is TRBV2; unclear D gene. Germline V CDR1 and CDR2: SNHLY, FYNNEI. Trimming took 1 base from V and 4 from J, leaving 8 bases between them. The CDR3 loop spans 14 amino acids. CDR3 coding DNA: TGTGCCAGCAGTGAAGATGTGGTCGGAAACACCATATATTTT. Translating it yields CASSEDVVGNTIYF. The full variable domain, completed using reference TRBV2 and TRBJ1-3, is EPEVTQTPSHQVTQMGQEVILRCVPISNHLYFYWYRQILGQKVEFLVSFYNNEISEKSEIFDDQFSVERPDGSNFTLKIRSTKLEDSAMYFCASSEDVVGNTIYFGEGSWLTVV.

This clone appeared a few times. V usage is TRBV2 and J usage is TRBJ2-7; TRBD1 aligns across 9 bases. Germline V gives CDR1 SNHLY, CDR2 FYNNEI. CDR3 length equals 13 residues. The trim removed 6 bases at V and 4 bases at J, leaving 4 bases unmatched. The CDR3, as DNA: TGTGCCAGCAGCCGGGACAGGGCTTACGAGCAGTACTTC. Its protein product is CASSRDRAYEQYF. Together with reference TRBV2 and TRBJ2-7, the CDR3 gives the full variable domain: EPEVTQTPSHQVTQMGQEVILRCVPISNHLYFYWYRQILGQKVEFLVSFYNNEISEKSEIFDDQFSVERPDGSNFTLKIRSTKLEDSAMYFCASSRDRAYEQYFGPGTRLTVT.

The chain carries TRBV7-9 and TRBJ2-7; the D gene is possibly TRBD1 (5 bases). Trimming took off 0 bases at V and 5 bases at J, with 8 bases between the two ends. This CDR3 is 13 amino acids long. Germline V gene lookup returns CDR1 SEHNR and CDR2 FQNEAQ (reference sequence). The CDR3 region is CASSLAGVNEQYV. Here the CDR3 DNA reads TGTGCCAGCAGCTTAGCAGGGGTTAACGAGCAGTACGTC.